These T cell receptor beta chains were read from a single sample in a study of T-cell memory formation after mild COVID-19. TCRdb analysed the 5' RACE reads with MiXCR anew, one entry per CDR3 protein. The data contain some 410,000 distinct CDR3 sequences, around 22% of them singletons. Specimen: PBMCs or a T cell subset sorted from them (not recorded which). The receptors come from an adult woman who had mild COVID-19 (a few samples of this study predate the infection). Cell type and time point are not known. CDR3s include the opening cysteine and the closing phenylalanine or tryptophan. The D gene is left open where the match is weak. The size field is filled for only some rows; it gives once, few, many or a size class.

clone_size	j_call	d_call	v_call	cdr3_aa	cdr3_nt
many	TRBJ2-2	NA	TRBV9	CASSTGTSNTGELFF	TGTGCCAGCAGCACGGGGACTTCTAACACCGGGGAGCTGTTTTTT
few	TRBJ2-7	TRBD2	TRBV20-1	CSARSASGPGDEQYF	TGCAGTGCTAGATCGGCTAGCGGGCCTGGGGACGAGCAGTACTTC
many	TRBJ2-3	NA	TRBV12-3/TRBV12-4	CASSSDLGADTQYF	TGTGCCAGCAGTAGCGACCTAGGGGCAGATACGCAGTATTTT
many	TRBJ2-7	TRBD2	TRBV18	CASSPPGTSVLYEQYF	TGTGCCAGCTCACCCCCCGGGACTAGCGTCCTGTACGAGCAGTACTTC
NA	TRBJ2-2	NA	TRBV7-7	CASSEYTGELFF	TGTGCTAGCAGCGAATATACCGGGGAGCTGTTTTTT
NA	TRBJ1-2	NA	TRBV12-3/TRBV12-4	CASSRWEGGYTF	TGTGCCAGCAGTCGCTGGGAGGGTGGCTACACCTTC
few	TRBJ2-2	NA	TRBV7-9	CASSPSLVVNTGELFF	TGTGCCAGCAGCCCGAGTTTAGTTGTCAACACCGGGGAGCTGTTTTTT
few	TRBJ2-1	NA	TRBV6-5	CASSPSSLVNEQFF	TGTGCCAGCAGCCCTTCTAGCTTGGTAAATGAGCAGTTCTTC
NA	TRBJ2-3	TRBD2	TRBV7-6	CASSLDIAGVGDTQYF	TGTGCCAGCAGCTTAGACATCGCGGGGGTCGGAGATACGCAGTATTTT
NA	TRBJ2-3	NA	TRBV9	CASSVVPGVRDTQYF	TGTGCCAGCAGCGTAGTTCCGGGAGTGAGAGATACGCAGTATTTT